These 10 T cell receptor beta chains came from one sample sequenced in a study of T cells after yellow fever vaccination. MiXCR was run by TCRdb on the 5' RACE reads, yielding one entry per CDR3 protein. The sample has more than 300,000 distinct CDR3 sequences, around 7% seen once. The sequencing here drew on PBMCs, taken about 41 days after the first yellow fever vaccination. The receptors were gathered from a man aged 18 to 30 who received the YFV17D yellow fever vaccine.

This clonotype was seen many times. This rearrangement joins TRBV5-1 to TRBJ2-5; 9 bases are a match to TRBD1. Trimming removed 2 bases from V and 1 base from J; junction bases left unmatched: 6. This CDR3 spans 16 amino acids. The germline CDR1 and CDR2 sequences are SGHRS and YFSETQ. CDR3 protein: CASSFQLTGGQETQYF. The CDR3 DNA reads as TGCGCCAGCAGCTTCCAACTGACAGGGGGCCAAGAGACCCAGTACTTC.

This clonotype was observed a few times. The V gene is TRBV23-1, the J gene TRBJ2-7; TRBD1 is a possible D gene (6 bases). TRBV23-1 is flagged as an ORF with uncertain function. CDR3 length equals 11 residues. V gave up 4 bases and J gave up 10 bases, with 11 bases separating them. CDR3 sequence (DNA): TGCGCCAGCAGTCTGGGGGCGGCACAGTACGTC. Translated: CASSLGAAQYV.

This clonotype was recorded once. V is TRBV6-1 and J is TRBJ2-3; D may be TRBD1 (5 bases). The V gene's germline CDR1 is MNHNS and CDR2 SASEGT. This CDR3 is built from 15 residues. The V gene lost 6 bases and the J gene lost 1 base, with 14 bases spanning the gap. The chain's CDR3 is CASSLTGAGTDTQYF. Written as DNA, the CDR3 is TGTGCCAGCAGCCTAACTGGGGCGGGCACAGATACGCAGTATTTT.

The genes are TRBV27 and TRBJ2-1; 8 bases agree with TRBD2. Germline loops: CDR1 MNHEY, CDR2 SMNVEV (reference sequence). Trimming cost V 1 base and J 10 bases; bases outside gene matches: 15. The CDR3 has 17 residues. The CDR3 loop is CASSLYISAGEPREQFF. DNA of the CDR3: TGTGCCAGCAGTTTATACATCTCAGCGGGGGAGCCTCGCGAGCAGTTCTTC.

There are many counts of this clonotype. The chain uses TRBV7-2 and TRBJ2-2; 9 bases match TRBD1. Germline-derived CDR1 and CDR2 are SGHTA and FQGNSA. The ends lost 4 bases at V and 5 bases at J; junction bases unmatched: 2. The CDR3 spans 14 residues. CDR3 in DNA: TGTGCCAGCAGCTCGGGACAGGGAACCGGGGAGCTGTTTTTT. Residues: CASSSGQGTGELFF. The whole variable domain, filled in from reference TRBV7-2 and TRBJ2-2, reads GAGVSQSPSNKVTEKGKDVELRCDPISGHTALYWYRQSLGQGLEFLIYFQGNSAPDKSGLPSDRFSAERTGGSVSTLTIQRTQQEDSAVYLCASSSGQGTGELFFGEGSRLTVL.

Only a few counts were recorded for this clonotype. The J gene is TRBJ2-7, the V gene TRBV6-2 or TRBV6-3; 9 bases fit TRBD1. The CDR3 extends over 16 amino acids. With 6 bases clipped from V and 5 bases from J, the junction kept 14 bases outside the gene matches. The germline V gene encodes CDR1 MNHEY and CDR2 SVGEGT. The CDR3 nucleotides are TGTGCCAGCAGCCGGCCCCCGGGACAGGGAGTGGACGAGCAGTACTTC. As protein: CASSRPPGQGVDEQYF.

This clonotype was seen a few times. The chain recombines TRBV7-9 with TRBJ1-2; TRBD1 matches 9 bases. The germline gives CDR1 SEHNR, CDR2 FQNEAQ (reference sequence). V lost 0 bases and J lost 3; bases outside the gene matches: 2. The CDR3 runs to 15 residues. CDR3: CASSLAGTGHYGYTF. DNA of the CDR3: TGTGCCAGCAGCTTAGCGGGGACAGGGCACTATGGCTACACCTTC.

The chain links TRBV7-2 to TRBJ2-1, with 10 bases matching TRBD2. The CDR3 sequence is 16 residues long. Germline trimming cut 5 bases from V and 8 bases from J; bases unmatched to any gene: 12. Germline V lookup: CDR1 SGHTA, CDR2 FQGNSA. The CDR3 spells CASSTRAAGGRHEQFF. CDR3 DNA: TGTGCCAGCAGCACTAGAGCAGCGGGGGGGCGGCATGAGCAGTTCTTC.

The CDR3 loop reads CASSVDRHSPLHF. Written as DNA, the CDR3 is TGTGCCAGCAGTGTTGACAGACATTCACCCCTCCACTTT. The gene calls are TRBV25-1 and TRBJ1-6, with a possible D match to TRBD1 (5 bases). Trimming shortened V by 4 bases and J by 8 bases, and 9 bases separated the two germline ends. The CDR3 covers 13 residues. Germline assignment: CDR1 MGHDK and CDR2 SYGVNS.

A few counts support this clonotype. This chain connects TRBV12-5 to TRBJ2-5; D gene unclear. The CDR3 length is 14 residues. V was cut by 1 base and J by 5 bases, with 11 bases left in between. The germline V gene encodes CDR1 LGHNT and CDR2 FRNRAP. CDR3 in amino acids: CASGLGDIWETQYF. The CDR3 region has the DNA TGTGCTAGTGGTTTGGGGGATATTTGGGAGACCCAGTACTTC.